These T cell receptor beta chains were read from a single sample in a study of graft-versus-host responses after intestinal transplantation. Clones were read by immunoSEQ multiplex PCR, and TCRdb kept only the in-frame ones, dropping some. The sample lists 20,000 or so clones; around 90% were seen once. The sequencing used PBMCs, collected less than 400 days after transplant. Every receptor here comes from a human patient who received an intestinal transplant, so some T cells may come from the graft donor. Both conserved end residues are part of each CDR3. D genes are given only for firm matches. The size entry is marked missing in some rows and otherwise reads once, few, many or a size class.

V gene: TRBV2; J gene: TRBJ1-5; D gene: .; clone size: .; CDR3 protein: CASSNSGGHSNQPQHF; CDR3 DNA: TGTGCCAGCAGTAACAGCGGGGGTCATAGCAATCAGCCCCAGCATTTT
V gene: TRBV12-5; J gene: TRBJ1-6; D gene: TRBD1; clone size: .; CDR3 protein: CASGSLRQGGNSPLHF; CDR3 DNA: TGTGCTAGTGGTTCGCTCCGACAGGGGGGAAATTCACCCCTCCACTTT
V gene: TRBV4-2; J gene: TRBJ2-7; D gene: .; clone size: .; CDR3 protein: CASSQDLGYEQYF; CDR3 DNA: TGTGCCAGCAGCCAAGATTTGGGCTACGAGCAGTACTTC
V gene: TRBV27; J gene: TRBJ1-5; D gene: .; clone size: once; CDR3 protein: CARGGGDNQPQHF; CDR3 DNA: TGTGCCAGAGGCGGCGGGGATAATCAGCCCCAGCATTTT
V gene: TRBV6-1; J gene: TRBJ2-5; D gene: TRBD2; clone size: .; CDR3 protein: CASIAAGPQETQYF; CDR3 DNA: TGTGCCAGCATTGCAGCGGGGCCTCAAGAGACCCAGTACTTC
V gene: TRBV6-1; J gene: TRBJ1-2; D gene: .; clone size: .; CDR3 protein: CATRVGPADYGYTF; CDR3 DNA: TGTGCCACCCGAGTCGGACCGGCGGACTATGGCTACACCTTC
V gene: TRBV5-1; J gene: TRBJ1-2; D gene: TRBD1; clone size: .; CDR3 protein: CASSLAGTGGGYTF; CDR3 DNA: TGCGCCAGCAGCTTGGCCGGGACAGGGGGCGGCTACACCTTC
V gene: TRBV5-1; J gene: TRBJ1-2; D gene: .; clone size: .; CDR3 protein: CASSFITGYGYTF; CDR3 DNA: TGCGCCAGCAGTTTCATTACAGGGTATGGCTACACCTTC
V gene: TRBV28; J gene: TRBJ2-3; D gene: TRBD2; clone size: .; CDR3 protein: CASSSLAGGLNTQYF; CDR3 DNA: TGTGCCAGCAGTTCACTAGCGGGAGGGCTAAATACGCAGTATTTT
V gene: TRBV29-1; J gene: TRBJ1-3; D gene: .; clone size: .; CDR3 protein: CSVGVRGSSGNTIYF; CDR3 DNA: TGCAGCGTTGGTGTCAGAGGCAGCTCTGGAAACACCATATATTTT
V gene: TRBV30; J gene: TRBJ2-3; D gene: .; clone size: .; CDR3 protein: CAWTETTDTQYF; CDR3 DNA: TGTGCCTGGACAGAAACTACAGATACGCAGTATTTT
V gene: TRBV6-1; J gene: TRBJ2-7; D gene: .; clone size: .; CDR3 protein: CASSLLDTFYEQYF; CDR3 DNA: TGTGCCAGCAGTTTACTCGACACGTTCTACGAGCAGTACTTC
V gene: TRBV2; J gene: TRBJ2-3; D gene: .; clone size: .; CDR3 protein: CASSERLPTDTQYF; CDR3 DNA: TGTGCCAGCAGTGAAAGACTACCCACAGATACGCAGTATTTT
V gene: TRBV6-1; J gene: TRBJ1-3; D gene: .; clone size: few; CDR3 protein: CASSGGGGLRNTIYF; CDR3 DNA: TGTGCCAGCAGTGGCGGCGGGGGGTTGCGAAACACCATATATTTT
V gene: TRBV18; J gene: TRBJ1-2; D gene: .; clone size: .; CDR3 protein: CASSPGQRGTSYGYTF; CDR3 DNA: TGTGCCAGCTCACCAGGGCAGCGGGGTACCAGCTATGGCTACACCTTC
V gene: TRBV10-1; J gene: TRBJ1-1; D gene: TRBD1; clone size: .; CDR3 protein: CASSDEKGQGILRTEAFF; CDR3 DNA: TGCGCCAGCAGTGATGAAAAGGGACAGGGGATTCTGAGAACTGAAGCTTTCTTT
V gene: TRBV6-1; J gene: TRBJ1-5; D gene: .; clone size: .; CDR3 protein: CASSEGPQAVLFQPQHF; CDR3 DNA: TGTGCCAGCAGTGAAGGGCCCCAGGCAGTCCTCTTTCAGCCCCAGCATTTT
V gene: TRBV10-3; J gene: TRBJ1-4; D gene: .; clone size: few; CDR3 protein: CAISETTTNEKLFF; CDR3 DNA: TGTGCCATCAGTGAGACCACAACTAATGAAAAACTGTTTTTT
V gene: TRBV11-2; J gene: TRBJ1-1; D gene: .; clone size: once; CDR3 protein: CASSPSVMNTEAFF; CDR3 DNA: TGTGCCAGCAGCCCCTCAGTCATGAACACTGAAGCTTTCTTT